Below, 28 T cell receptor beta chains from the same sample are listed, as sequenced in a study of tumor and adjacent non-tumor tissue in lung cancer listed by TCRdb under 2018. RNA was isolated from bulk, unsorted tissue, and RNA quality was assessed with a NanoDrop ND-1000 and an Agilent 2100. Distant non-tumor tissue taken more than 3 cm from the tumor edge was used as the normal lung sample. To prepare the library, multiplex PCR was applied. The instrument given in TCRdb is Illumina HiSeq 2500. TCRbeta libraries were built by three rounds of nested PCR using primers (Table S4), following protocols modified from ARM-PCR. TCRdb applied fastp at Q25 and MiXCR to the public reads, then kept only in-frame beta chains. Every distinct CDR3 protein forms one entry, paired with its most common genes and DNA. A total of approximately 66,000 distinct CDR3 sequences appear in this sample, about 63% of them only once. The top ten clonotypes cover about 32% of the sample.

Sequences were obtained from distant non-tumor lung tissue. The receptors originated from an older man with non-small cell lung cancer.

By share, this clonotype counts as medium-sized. In DNA, the CDR3 is TGTGCCAGCAGCCTAACCAATGAGCAGTTCTTC. This codes for CASSLTNEQFF. The gene calls are TRBV11-1 and TRBJ2-1; D is unclear. This CDR3 spans 11 amino acids. Trimming shortened V by 5 bases and J by 6 bases, and 5 bases separated the two germline ends. Per the germline V gene, CDR1 is SGHAT and CDR2 is FQDESV (reference sequence).

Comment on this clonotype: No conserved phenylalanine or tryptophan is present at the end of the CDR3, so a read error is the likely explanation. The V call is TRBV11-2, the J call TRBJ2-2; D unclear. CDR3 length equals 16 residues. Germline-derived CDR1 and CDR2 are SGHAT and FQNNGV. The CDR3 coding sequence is TGTGCGAGCCGCTTAGATCGACCAGCCTCGGCCGGGGAGCTGTTTTCT. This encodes CASRLDRPASAGELFS.

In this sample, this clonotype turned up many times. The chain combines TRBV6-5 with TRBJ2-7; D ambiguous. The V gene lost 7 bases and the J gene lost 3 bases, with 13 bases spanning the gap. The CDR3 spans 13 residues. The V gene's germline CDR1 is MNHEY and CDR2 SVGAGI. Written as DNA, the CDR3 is TGTGCCAGCACTTCGGACGGTCACTACGAGCAGTACTTC. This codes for CASTSDGHYEQYF.

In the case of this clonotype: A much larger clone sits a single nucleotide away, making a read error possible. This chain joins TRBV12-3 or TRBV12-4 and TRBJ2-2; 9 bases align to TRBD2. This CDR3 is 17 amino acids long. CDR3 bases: TGTGCCATCAGTCCATCTGCGGGGGGGGCAAACACCGGGGAGCTGTTTTTT. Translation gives CAISPSAGGANTGELFF.

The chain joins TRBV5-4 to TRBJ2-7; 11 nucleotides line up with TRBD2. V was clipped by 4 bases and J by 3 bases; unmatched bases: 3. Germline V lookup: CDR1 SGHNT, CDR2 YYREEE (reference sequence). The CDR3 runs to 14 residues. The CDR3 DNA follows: TGTGCCAGCAGCCGAGGGACTAGCGGCTACGAGCAGTACTTC. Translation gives CASSRGTSGYEQYF.

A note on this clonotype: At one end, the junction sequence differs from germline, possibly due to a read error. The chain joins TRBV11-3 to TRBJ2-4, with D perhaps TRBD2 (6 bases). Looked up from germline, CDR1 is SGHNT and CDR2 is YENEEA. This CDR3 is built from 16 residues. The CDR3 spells CAGSLNAGQAKNIQYF. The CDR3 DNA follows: TGTGCCGGCAGCTTAAACGCGGGGCAAGCTAAAAACATTCAATACTTC.

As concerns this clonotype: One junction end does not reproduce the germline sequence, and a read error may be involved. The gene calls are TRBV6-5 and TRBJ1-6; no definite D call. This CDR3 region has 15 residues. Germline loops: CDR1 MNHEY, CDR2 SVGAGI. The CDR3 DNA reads TGTACCAGCACCCCGGGGAGGGTATTCTATTCACCCCTCCACTTT. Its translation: CTSTPGRVFYSPLHF.

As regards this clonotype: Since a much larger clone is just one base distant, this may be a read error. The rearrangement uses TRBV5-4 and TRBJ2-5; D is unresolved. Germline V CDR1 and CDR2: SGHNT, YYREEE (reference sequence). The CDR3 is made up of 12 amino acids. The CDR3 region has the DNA TGTGCCAGCGGCTTTGGGCAAGAGACCCAGTACTTC. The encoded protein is CASGFGQETQYF.

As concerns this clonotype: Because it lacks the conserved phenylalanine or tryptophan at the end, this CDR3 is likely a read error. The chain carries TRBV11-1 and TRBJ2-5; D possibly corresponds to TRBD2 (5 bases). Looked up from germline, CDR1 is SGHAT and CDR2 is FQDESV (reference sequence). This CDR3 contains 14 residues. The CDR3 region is CASIRGDPQENQYY. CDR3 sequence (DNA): TGTGCCAGCATCCGGGGTGATCCACAAGAGAACCAGTACTAC.

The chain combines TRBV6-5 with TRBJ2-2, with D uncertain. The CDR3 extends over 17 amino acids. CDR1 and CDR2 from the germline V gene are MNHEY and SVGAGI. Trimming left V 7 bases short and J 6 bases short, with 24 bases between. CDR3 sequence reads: CASNQPESRCIAGELFF. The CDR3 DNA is TGTGCCAGCAATCAGCCCGAAAGCAGGTGCATAGCCGGGGAGCTGTTTTTT.

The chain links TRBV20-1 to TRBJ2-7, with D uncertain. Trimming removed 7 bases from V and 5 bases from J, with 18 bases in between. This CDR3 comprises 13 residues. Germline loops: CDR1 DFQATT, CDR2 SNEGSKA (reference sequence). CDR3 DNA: TGCAGTGTCCCCTACAGCGTAGAGCACGAGCAGTACTTC. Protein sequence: CSVPYSVEHEQYF.

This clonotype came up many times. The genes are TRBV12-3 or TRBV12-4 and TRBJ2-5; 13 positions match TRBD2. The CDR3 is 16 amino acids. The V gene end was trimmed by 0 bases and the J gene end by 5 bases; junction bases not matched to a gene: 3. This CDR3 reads CASSLAQLAGGETQYF. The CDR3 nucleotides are TGTGCCAGCAGTTTAGCGCAACTAGCGGGAGGGGAGACCCAGTACTTC.

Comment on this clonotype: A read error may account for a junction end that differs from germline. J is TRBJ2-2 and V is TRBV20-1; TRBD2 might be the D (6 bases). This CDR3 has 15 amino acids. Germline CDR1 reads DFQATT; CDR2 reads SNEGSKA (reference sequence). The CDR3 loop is CSARYSLASTWELFF. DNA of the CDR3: TGCAGTGCTAGATACTCGCTAGCGAGCACCTGGGAGCTGTTTTTT.

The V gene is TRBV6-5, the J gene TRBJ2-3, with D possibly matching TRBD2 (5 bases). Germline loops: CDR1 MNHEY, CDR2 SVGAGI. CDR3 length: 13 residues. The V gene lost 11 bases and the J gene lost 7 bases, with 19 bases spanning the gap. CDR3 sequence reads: CAALKMTTNTQYF. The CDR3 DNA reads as TGTGCCGCCTTGAAGATGACTACGAATACGCAGTATTTT.

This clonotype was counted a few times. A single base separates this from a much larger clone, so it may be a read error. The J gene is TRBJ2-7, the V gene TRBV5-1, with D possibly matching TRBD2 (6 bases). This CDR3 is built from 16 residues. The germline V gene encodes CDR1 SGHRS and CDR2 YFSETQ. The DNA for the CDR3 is TGCGCCAGCAGCTTGGGCCACCGGGACTCGTCCTACGGGCAGTACTTC. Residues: CASSLGHRDSSYGQYF.

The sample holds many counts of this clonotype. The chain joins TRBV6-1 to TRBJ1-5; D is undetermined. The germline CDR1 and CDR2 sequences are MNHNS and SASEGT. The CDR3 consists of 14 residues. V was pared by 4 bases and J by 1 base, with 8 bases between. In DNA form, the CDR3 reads TGTGCCAGCAGTGGTAGAGGGAGCAATCAGCCCCAGCATTTT. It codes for CASSGRGSNQPQHF.

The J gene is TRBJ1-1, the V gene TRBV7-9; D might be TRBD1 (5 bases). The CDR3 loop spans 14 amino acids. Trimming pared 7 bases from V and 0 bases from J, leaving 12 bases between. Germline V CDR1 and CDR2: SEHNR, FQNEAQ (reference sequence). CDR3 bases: TGTGCCAGCAACCCCATAGGGGTGAACACTGAAGCTTTCTTT. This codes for CASNPIGVNTEAFF.

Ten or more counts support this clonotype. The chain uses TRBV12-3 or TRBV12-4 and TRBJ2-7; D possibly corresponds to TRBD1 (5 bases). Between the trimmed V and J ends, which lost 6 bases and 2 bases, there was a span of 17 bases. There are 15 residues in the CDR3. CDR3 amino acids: CASRTDRLPTYEQYF. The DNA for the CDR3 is TGTGCCAGCAGGACCGACAGATTGCCAACCTACGAGCAGTACTTC.

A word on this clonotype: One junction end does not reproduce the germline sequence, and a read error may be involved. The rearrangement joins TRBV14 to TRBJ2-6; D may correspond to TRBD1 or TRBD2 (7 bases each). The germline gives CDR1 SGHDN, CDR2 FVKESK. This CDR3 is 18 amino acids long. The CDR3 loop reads CASSQDEQRGAGDSVLFF. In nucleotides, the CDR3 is TGTGCCAGCAGCCAAGATGAGCAGCGGGGTGCTGGGGACAGCGTCCTGTTTTTC.

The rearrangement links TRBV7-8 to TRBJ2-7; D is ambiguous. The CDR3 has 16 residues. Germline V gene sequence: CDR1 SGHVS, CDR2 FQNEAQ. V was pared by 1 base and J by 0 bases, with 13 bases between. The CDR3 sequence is CASSLGLASGSYEQYF. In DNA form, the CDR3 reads TGTGCCAGCAGCTTAGGGTTGGCGTCGGGCTCCTACGAGCAGTACTTC.

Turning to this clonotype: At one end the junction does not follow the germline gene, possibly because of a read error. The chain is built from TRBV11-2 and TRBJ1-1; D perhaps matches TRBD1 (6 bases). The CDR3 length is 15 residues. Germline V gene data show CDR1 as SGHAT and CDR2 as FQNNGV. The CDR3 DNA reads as TGTGACAGCAGCATAAGATGGACAGAAAACACTGAAGCTTTCTTT. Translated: CDSSIRWTENTEAFF.

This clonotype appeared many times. The DNA of the CDR3 is TGTGCCAGCAGTTACTCTGGCAACTCCAATGAGCAGTTCTTC. Its protein is CASSYSGNSNEQFF. V and J are TRBV6-6 and TRBJ2-1; D is ambiguous. V was pared by 0 bases and J by 6 bases, with 9 bases between. Germline-derived CDR1 and CDR2 are MNHNY and SVGAGI (reference sequence). The CDR3 is made up of 14 amino acids.

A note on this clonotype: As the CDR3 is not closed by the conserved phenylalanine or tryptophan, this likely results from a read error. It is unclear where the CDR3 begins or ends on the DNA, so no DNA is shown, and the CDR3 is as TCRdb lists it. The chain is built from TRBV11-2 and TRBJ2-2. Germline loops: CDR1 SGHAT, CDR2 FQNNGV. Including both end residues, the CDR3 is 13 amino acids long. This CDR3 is CASSPQGTGELLL.

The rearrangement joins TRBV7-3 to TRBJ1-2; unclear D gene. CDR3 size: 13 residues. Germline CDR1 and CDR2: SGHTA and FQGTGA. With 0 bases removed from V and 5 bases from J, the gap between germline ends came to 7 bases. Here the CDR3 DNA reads TGTGCCAGCAGCTTAACTCCAGATTATGGCTACACCTTC. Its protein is CASSLTPDYGYTF.

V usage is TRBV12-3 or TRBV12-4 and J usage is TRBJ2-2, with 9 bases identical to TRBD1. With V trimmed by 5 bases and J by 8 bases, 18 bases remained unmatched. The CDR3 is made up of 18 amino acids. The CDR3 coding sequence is TGTGCCAGCAGTGAATACTATGGGACAGGGATCGTAGCGGGGGAGCTGTTTTTT. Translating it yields CASSEYYGTGIVAGELFF.

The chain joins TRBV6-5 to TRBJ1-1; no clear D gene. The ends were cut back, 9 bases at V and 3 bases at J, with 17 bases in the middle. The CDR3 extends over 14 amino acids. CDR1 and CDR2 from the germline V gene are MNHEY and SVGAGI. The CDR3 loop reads CASGYLVRDTEAFF. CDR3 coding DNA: TGTGCCAGTGGTTACCTCGTGAGGGACACTGAAGCTTTCTTT.

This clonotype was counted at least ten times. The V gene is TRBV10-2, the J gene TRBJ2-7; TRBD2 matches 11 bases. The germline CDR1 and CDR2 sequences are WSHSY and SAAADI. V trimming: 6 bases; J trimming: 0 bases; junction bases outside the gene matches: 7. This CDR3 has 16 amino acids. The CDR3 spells CASRGTSGIFSYEQYF. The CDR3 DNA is TGCGCCAGCAGGGGGACTAGCGGAATCTTCTCCTACGAGCAGTACTTC.

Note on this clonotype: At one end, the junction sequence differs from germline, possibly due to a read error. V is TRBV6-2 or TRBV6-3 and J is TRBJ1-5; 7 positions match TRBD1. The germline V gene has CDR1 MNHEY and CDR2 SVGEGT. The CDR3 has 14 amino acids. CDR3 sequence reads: CASIYPDRAQPQHF. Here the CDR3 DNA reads TGTGCCAGCATTTACCCCGACAGGGCACAGCCCCAGCATTTT.